This entry features one T cell receptor beta chain sequence. Its antigen is still unknown. The CDR3 consists of 16 residues. Germline V lookup: CDR1 KGHSH, CDR2 LQKENI. The V segment lost 3 bases and the J segment 0 bases; nucleotides outside the gene matches: 4. The data are from a study of cytomegalovirus exposure and HLA in healthy donors. Study observations and caveats: Later analysis demonstrated an association between a missense DCLRE1C variant and TCR beta V- and J-gene trimming. Later work found most CMV-associated TCR beta chains apparently HLA-restricted. The number of N-insertions in an Asian-associated ancestry cluster was reportedly below the roughly 670-donor mean in a later analysis.

Primers: 60 Vbeta forward and 13 Jbeta reverse. Some clones are missing from TCRdb's copy, which holds only in-frame ones; the method was immunoSEQ multiplex PCR. The table has more than 75,000 clones, around 80% seen once; the top ten hold over 2%. This receptor was taken from a man under 40 in good health and CMV-seronegative. The rearrangement uses TRBV18 and TRBJ1-1, with 10 bases matching TRBD1. The sequencing sample was made of PBMCs. Here the CDR3 reads CASSPPGQGLNTEAFF. DNA for the CDR3: TGTGCCAGCTCACCCCCGGGACAGGGGTTGAACACTGAAGCTTTCTTT.